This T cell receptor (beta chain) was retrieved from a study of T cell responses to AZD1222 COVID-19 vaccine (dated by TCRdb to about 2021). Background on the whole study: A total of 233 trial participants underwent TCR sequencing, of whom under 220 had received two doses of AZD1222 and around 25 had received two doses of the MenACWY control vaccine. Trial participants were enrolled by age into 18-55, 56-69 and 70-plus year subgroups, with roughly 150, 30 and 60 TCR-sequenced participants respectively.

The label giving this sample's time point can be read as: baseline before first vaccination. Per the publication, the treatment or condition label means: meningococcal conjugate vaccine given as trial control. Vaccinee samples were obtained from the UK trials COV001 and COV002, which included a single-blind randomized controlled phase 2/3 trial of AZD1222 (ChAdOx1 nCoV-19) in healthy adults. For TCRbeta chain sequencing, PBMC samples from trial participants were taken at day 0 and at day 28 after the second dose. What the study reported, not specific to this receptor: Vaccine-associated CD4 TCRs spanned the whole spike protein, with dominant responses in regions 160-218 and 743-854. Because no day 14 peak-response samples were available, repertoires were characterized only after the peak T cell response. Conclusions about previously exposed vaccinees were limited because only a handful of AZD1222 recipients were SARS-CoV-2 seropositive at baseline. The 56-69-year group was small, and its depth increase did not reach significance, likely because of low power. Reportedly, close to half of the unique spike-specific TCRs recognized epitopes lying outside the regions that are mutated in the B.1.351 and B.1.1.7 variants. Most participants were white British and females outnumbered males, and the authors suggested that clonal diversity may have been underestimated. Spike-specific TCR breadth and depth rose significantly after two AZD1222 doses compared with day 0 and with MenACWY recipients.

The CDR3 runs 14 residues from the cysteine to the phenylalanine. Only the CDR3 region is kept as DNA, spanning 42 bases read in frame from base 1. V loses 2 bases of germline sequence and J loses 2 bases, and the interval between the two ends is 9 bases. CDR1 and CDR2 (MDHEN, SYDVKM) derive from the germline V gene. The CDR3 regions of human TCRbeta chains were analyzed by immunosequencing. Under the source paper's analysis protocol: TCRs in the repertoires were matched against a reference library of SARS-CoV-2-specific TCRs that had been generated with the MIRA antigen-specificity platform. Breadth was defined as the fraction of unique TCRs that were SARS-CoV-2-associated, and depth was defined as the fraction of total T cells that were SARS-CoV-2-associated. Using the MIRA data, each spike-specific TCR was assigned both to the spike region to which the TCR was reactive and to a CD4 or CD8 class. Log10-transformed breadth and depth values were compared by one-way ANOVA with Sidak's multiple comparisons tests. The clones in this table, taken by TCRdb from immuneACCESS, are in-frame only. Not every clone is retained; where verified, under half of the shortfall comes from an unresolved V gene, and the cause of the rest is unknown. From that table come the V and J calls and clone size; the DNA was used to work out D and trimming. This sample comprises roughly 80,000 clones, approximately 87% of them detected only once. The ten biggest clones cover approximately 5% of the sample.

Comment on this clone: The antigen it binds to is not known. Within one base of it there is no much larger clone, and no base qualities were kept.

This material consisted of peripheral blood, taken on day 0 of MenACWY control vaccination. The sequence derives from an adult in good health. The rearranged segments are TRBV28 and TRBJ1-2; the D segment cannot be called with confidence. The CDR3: CASSLDILNYGYTF. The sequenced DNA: TGTGCCAGCAGTTTAGACATTCTCAACTATGGCTACACCTTC.